Here is one T cell receptor (beta chain) with its context. The antigen is not known. Every donor provided roughly 9.1 milliliters of peripheral blood. Each sample provided at least 5.5 micrograms of extracted total RNA. With V trimmed by 7 bases and J by 6 bases, 9 bases remained unmatched. The CDR3 loop spans 14 amino acids. This sample stems from a study of blood T cells in healthy people across ages. A sample-barcoded 5' primer and a J-beta primer mix were used in a second PCR of roughly 7 to 11 cycles. MiXCR was run by TCRdb on the 5' RACE reads, yielding one entry per CDR3 protein. The table lists more than 900,000 distinct CDR3 sequences, almost 25% of them singletons. General study findings and limits: Measured against age, TCR beta diversity per million T cells decreased in a roughly linear manner.

The data also belong to a second study, concerning T cells of mothers and their children. That work states: Donors were three healthy Caucasian mothers and their six children.

The sequenced material came from blood. This TCR derives from a girl aged 2 to 10 in good health. The chain has TRBV12-3 or TRBV12-4 and TRBJ2-3; 8 bases map to TRBD1. The CDR3 here is CASNPGQARDTQYF. The CDR3 bases are TGTGCCAGCAACCCGGGACAGGCAAGGGATACGCAGTATTTT.